This TCR beta chain originates from a study of blood T cells in healthy people across ages. General study results and limits: Donors of long life had a larger count of naive CD4+ cells and greater diversity than aged donors.

This clonotype appeared a few times. What it recognizes is unknown. V trimming: 0 bases; J trimming: 0 bases; junction bases outside the gene matches: 1. CDR3 length: 16 amino acids. Germline CDR1 MNHNY, CDR2 SVGAGI (reference sequence). Together with a sample-barcoded 5' primer, a J-beta primer mix was included in a second PCR lasting 7 to 11 cycles. Every sample produced at least 3 million CDR3-containing paired-end reads. MiXCR was run by TCRdb on the 5' RACE reads, yielding one entry per CDR3 protein. The sample lists 760,000 or so distinct CDR3 sequences, roughly 25% seen once, with just under 9.5% in the top ten. A further study also used this sample, focusing on T cells of mothers and their children. That investigation notes: cDNA synthesis used all extracted RNA, approximately 1.6 ug per 15 ul. A slight, non-significant increase in overlap was found for related mother-child pairs relative to unrelated pairs.

The receptor's source is a boy between 10 and 17 years old in good health. The chain combines TRBV6-6 with TRBJ2-1, with TRBD1 identical over 8 bases. Sequenced: blood. The CDR3 bases are TGTGCCAGCAGTTACTCCGGGACAGGCTCCTACAATGAGCAGTTCTTC. Its protein is CASSYSGTGSYNEQFF.